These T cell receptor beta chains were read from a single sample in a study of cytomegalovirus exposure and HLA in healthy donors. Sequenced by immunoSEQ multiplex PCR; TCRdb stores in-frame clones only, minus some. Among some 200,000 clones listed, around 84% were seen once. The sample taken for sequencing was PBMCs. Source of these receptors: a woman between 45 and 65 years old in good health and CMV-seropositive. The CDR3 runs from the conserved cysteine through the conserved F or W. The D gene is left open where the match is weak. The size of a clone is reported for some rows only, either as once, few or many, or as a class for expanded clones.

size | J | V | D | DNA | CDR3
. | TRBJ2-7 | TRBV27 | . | TGTGCCAGCAGCCTAGTGTCGGGTTCTAGCTCCTACGAGCAGTACTTC | CASSLVSGSSSYEQYF
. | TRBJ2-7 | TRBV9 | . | TGTGCCAGCAAGAAAGGGGGTAACGAGCAGTACTTC | CASKKGGNEQYF
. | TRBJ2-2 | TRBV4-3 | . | TGCGCCAGCAGCCAAGCAGGGCTGGGCACCGGGGAGCTGTTTTTT | CASSQAGLGTGELFF
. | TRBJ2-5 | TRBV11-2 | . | TGTGCCAGCAGTTTCGAGAGGGTGAGGGAGACCCAGTACTTC | CASSFERVRETQYF
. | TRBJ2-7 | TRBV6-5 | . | TGTGCCAGCAGCAGGTCGGACGAGCAGTACTTC | CASSRSDEQYF
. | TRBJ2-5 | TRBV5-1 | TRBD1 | TGCGCCAGCAGCTCCGACAGGGCCGGGGAGACCCAGTACTTC | CASSSDRAGETQYF
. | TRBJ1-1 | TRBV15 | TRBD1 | TGTGCCACCAGCACCGTGACAGGGCCCACTCTCAACACTGAAGCTTTCTTT | CATSTVTGPTLNTEAFF
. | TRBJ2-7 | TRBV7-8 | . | TGTGCCAGCAGCCAACAGGGCCTCTCCTACGAGCAGTACTTC | CASSQQGLSYEQYF
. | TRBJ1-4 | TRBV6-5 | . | TGTGCCAGCAGTAGGGATCCGGGGACTAATGAAAAACTGTTTTTT | CASSRDPGTNEKLFF
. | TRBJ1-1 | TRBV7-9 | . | TGTGCCAGCAGCCCTAGGCGTGGGAGTGCTGAAGCTTTCTTT | CASSPRRGSAEAFF
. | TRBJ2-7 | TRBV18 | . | TGTGCCAGCTCACCAGGGCAGCTTGGCGAGCAGTACTTC | CASSPGQLGEQYF
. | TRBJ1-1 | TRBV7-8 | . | TGTGCCAGCAGCTTAGAAGGAGGGAGGGCCACTGAAGCTTTCTTT | CASSLEGGRATEAFF
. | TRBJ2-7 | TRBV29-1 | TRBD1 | TGCAGCGTTGTAGGGGGACAGAGCTCCTACGAGCAGTACTTC | CSVVGGQSSYEQYF
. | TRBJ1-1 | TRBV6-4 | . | TGTGCCAGCAGCTTACAGGTGAACACTGAAGCTTTCTTT | CASSLQVNTEAFF
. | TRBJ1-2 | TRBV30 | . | TGTGCCTGGAGTCAATGGGGGGATGGCTACACCTTC | CAWSQWGDGYTF
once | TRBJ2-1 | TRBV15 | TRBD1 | TGTGCCACCAGCAGAGAAACAGGGGACGAGCAGTTCTTC | CATSRETGDEQFF
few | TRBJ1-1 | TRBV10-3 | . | TGTGCCATCAGTGAGGTGGCCAACACTGAAGCTTTCTTT | CAISEVANTEAFF
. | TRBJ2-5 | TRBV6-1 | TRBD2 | TGTGCCAGCTCTTGGGGGGGGAAAGAGACCCAGTACTTC | CASSWGGKETQYF
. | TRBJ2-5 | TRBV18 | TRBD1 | TGTGCCAGCTCACCCGGGACAGGGGCCATGGGGACCCAGTACTTC | CASSPGTGAMGTQYF
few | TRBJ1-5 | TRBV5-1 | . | TGCGCCAGCAGCTTGGATCTTGATCAGCCCCAGCATTTT | CASSLDLDQPQHF
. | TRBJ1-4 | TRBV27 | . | TGTGCCAGCAGGCCCCCCCCGGGGACTAATGAAAAACTGTTTTTT | CASRPPPGTNEKLFF
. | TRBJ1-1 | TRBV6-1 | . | TGTGCCAGCAGGTATCGGGGGAACACTGAAGCTTTCTTT | CASRYRGNTEAFF
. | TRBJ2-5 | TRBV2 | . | TGTGCCAGCCCCTCCCAAGAGACCCAGTACTTC | CASPSQETQYF
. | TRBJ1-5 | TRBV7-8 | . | TGTGCCAGCAGCTCGACAGGATTTAGCAATCAGCCCCAGCATTTT | CASSSTGFSNQPQHF
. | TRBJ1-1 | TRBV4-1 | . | TGTGCCAGCAGCCAAGGCGGGTGGAACACTGAAGCTTTCTTT | CASSQGGWNTEAFF
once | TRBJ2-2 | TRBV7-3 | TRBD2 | TGTGCCAGCAGCGGGACTAGCGGTAACACCGGGGAGCTGTTTTTT | CASSGTSGNTGELFF
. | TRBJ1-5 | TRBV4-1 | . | TGCGCCAGCAGCCAAGGGGGGGGTGGGGCCCAGCCCCAGCATTTT | CASSQGGGGAQPQHF
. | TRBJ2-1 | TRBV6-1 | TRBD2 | TGTGCCAGCAGGGGGACTAGCGGGGTACCCAATGAGCAGTTCTTC | CASRGTSGVPNEQFF
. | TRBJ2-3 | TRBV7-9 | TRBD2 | TGTGCCAGCAGCTTAGTCGGGCTAGCGGGTAGCACAGATACGCAGTATTTT | CASSLVGLAGSTDTQYF
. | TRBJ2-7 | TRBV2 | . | TGTGCCAGCAGGGGAGGGGGCTACGAGCAGTACTTC | CASRGGGYEQYF
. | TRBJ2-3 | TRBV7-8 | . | TGTGCCAGCACCAGAAGCAGCGCCCCCACAGATACGCAGTATTTT | CASTRSSAPTDTQYF
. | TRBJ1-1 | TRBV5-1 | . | TGCGCCAGCAGCCGTTCGGACATTAACACTGAAGCTTTCTTT | CASSRSDINTEAFF
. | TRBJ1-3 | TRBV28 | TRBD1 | TGTGCCAGCAGTTCCCAAATTACAGGGGCCTCTGGAAACACCATATATTTT | CASSSQITGASGNTIYF
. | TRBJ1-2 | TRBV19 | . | TGTGCCAGTAGTATACAGAGGAACTATGGCTACACCTTC | CASSIQRNYGYTF
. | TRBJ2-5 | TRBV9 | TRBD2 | TGTGCCAGCAGCGTAGGCGGGGGGGTACAAGAGACCCAGTACTTC | CASSVGGGVQETQYF
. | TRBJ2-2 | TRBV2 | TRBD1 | TGTGCCAGCAGTCCGACAGGGCCCGGGGAGCTGTTTTTT | CASSPTGPGELFF
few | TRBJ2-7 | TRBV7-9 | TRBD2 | TGTGCCAGCAGCTTTGTGGTAGCGGGGTCGTACGAGCAGTACTTC | CASSFVVAGSYEQYF
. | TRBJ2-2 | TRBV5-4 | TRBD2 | TGTGCCAGCAGCTTGGGCGGGGGGAACACCGGGGAGCTGTTTTTT | CASSLGGGNTGELFF
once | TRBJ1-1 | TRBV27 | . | TGTGCCAGCAGTTTATTATCGGACACTGAAGCTTTCTTT | CASSLLSDTEAFF
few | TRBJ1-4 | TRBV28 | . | TGTGCCAGCAGTGACCCTGGGAGACTCTATAATGAAAAACTGTTTTTT | CASSDPGRLYNEKLFF
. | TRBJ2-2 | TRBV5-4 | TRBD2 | TGTGCCAGCACCAAGACTAGCTTGAACACCGGGGAGCTGTTTTTT | CASTKTSLNTGELFF
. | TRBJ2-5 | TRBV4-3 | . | TGCGCCAGCAGCCAGGGAACAGGGCAGGGAGAGACCCAGTACTTC | CASSQGTGQGETQYF
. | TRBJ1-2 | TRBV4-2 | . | TGTGCCAGCAGCCAAGCAGGGTTGATGGACTATGGCTACACCTTC | CASSQAGLMDYGYTF
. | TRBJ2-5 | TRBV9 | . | TGTGCCAGCAGCGTAGGCCCAGGAAAAGAGACCCAGTACTTC | CASSVGPGKETQYF
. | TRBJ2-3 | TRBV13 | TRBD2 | TGTGCCAGCAGCTTTCGTAGCGGGGAGGCGGATACGCAGTATTTT | CASSFRSGEADTQYF
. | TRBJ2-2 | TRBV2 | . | TGTGCCAGCAGTGCCGGGACACCCACCGGGGAGCTGTTTTTT | CASSAGTPTGELFF
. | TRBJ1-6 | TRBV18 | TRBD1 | TGTGCCAGCTCACCCGGACAGGGGGACTATTCACCCCTCCACTTT | CASSPGQGDYSPLHF
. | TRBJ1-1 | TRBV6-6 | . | TGTGCTGCTTGGACGGGGGAAACTGAAGCTTTCTTT | CAAWTGETEAFF
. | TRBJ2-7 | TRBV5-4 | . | TGTGCCAGCAGCTCTGTAGGGGCCTACGAGCAGTACTTC | CASSSVGAYEQYF
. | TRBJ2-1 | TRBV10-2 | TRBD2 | TGCGCCAGCAGGAGGACTAGCGGTTACAATGAGCAGTTCTTC | CASRRTSGYNEQFF